This is a list of T cell receptor beta chains from one sample in a study of T and B cells in COVID-19 patients. TCRdb reprocessed the multiplex PCR reads with MiXCR, giving one entry per CDR3 protein. The table records 4,800 or so distinct CDR3 sequences, 25% to 30% of them present only once. The specimen sequenced was blood. The receptors come from a human donor with active COVID-19. CDR3s include the opening cysteine and the closing phenylalanine or tryptophan. D genes are given only for firm matches. Part of the rows lack a size; the others show once, few, many or a class for expanded clones.

size	V	D	J	CDR3	DNA
medium-sized	TRBV12-3/TRBV12-4	TRBD1	TRBJ2-7	CASSTGTGGHEQYF	TGTGCCAGCAGTACCGGGACAGGGGGACACGAGCAGTACTTC
-	TRBV6-1	TRBD1	TRBJ1-3	CASSAGTERNTIYF	TGTGCCAGCAGCGCCGGGACAGAGAGAAACACCATATATTTT
-	TRBV4-3	-	TRBJ1-4	CASSQDRGRYNEKLFF	TGCGCCAGCAGCCAAGATCGAGGACGCTATAATGAAAAACTGTTTTTT
medium-sized	TRBV5-6	-	TRBJ2-7	CASSFVTVSYEQYF	TGTGCCAGCAGCTTCGTGACAGTCTCCTACGAGCAGTACTTC
-	TRBV6-5	TRBD1	TRBJ2-7	CASSYPDRDYEQYF	TGTGCCAGCAGTTACCCGGACAGGGACTACGAGCAGTACTTC
-	TRBV20-1	TRBD1	TRBJ2-2	CSARAPWTGTNTGELFF	TGCAGTGCTAGAGCTCCGTGGACAGGGACAAACACCGGGGAGCTGTTTTTT
few	TRBV11-1	TRBD1	TRBJ1-2	CASSLDGDRAVIGYTF	TGTGCCAGCAGCTTAGATGGGGACAGGGCCGTCATTGGCTACACCTTC
-	TRBV7-2	-	TRBJ2-5	CASSRGRETQYF	TGTGCCAGCAGCCGGGGACGGGAGACCCAGTACTTC
medium-sized	TRBV19	-	TRBJ1-2	CASSLPNGGYGYTF	TGTGCCAGTAGCCTCCCAAACGGCGGCTATGGCTACACCTTC
-	TRBV18	-	TRBJ1-4	CASSPRQPRGEKLFF	TGTGCCAGCTCACCACGCCAGCCCCGGGGTGAAAAACTGTTTTTT
-	TRBV20-1	TRBD1	TRBJ1-1	CSAIPPRATGGKTEAFF	TGCAGTGCTATACCGCCCCGCGCGACAGGGGGCAAAACTGAAGCTTTCTTT
medium-sized	TRBV19	-	TRBJ1-2	CASSILNRDYGYTF	TGTGCCAGTAGTATATTGAACAGGGATTATGGCTACACCTTC
medium-sized	TRBV6-5	-	TRBJ1-1	CASSYSAGNTEAFF	TGTGCCAGCAGTTACTCGGCAGGAAACACTGAAGCTTTCTTT
-	TRBV7-2	-	TRBJ1-2	CASSSRGYGSTYGYTF	TGTGCCAGCAGCTCTAGAGGATATGGAAGTACCTATGGCTACACCTTC
-	TRBV6-4	-	TRBJ1-6	CASSDSVNSPLHF	TGTGCCAGCAGTGACTCCGTTAATTCACCCCTCCACTTT
-	TRBV6-5	-	TRBJ1-6	CASSGDRDTDSYNSPLHF	TGTGCCAGCAGTGGTGATCGGGACACCGACTCCTATAATTCACCCCTCCACTTT
-	TRBV27	-	TRBJ1-2	CASSLWGGRGYTF	TGTGCCAGCAGTTTATGGGGGGGAAGGGGCTACACCTTC
medium-sized	TRBV5-5	-	TRBJ1-2	CASSQQDYGYTF	TGTGCCAGCAGCCAACAGGACTATGGCTACACCTTC
medium-sized	TRBV19	TRBD1	TRBJ1-5	CASSSQGASNQPQHF	TGTGCCAGTAGTTCACAGGGGGCCAGCAATCAGCCCCAGCATTTT
medium-sized	TRBV5-4	-	TRBJ1-4	CASSRGGEKLFF	TGTGCCAGCAGCCGCGGGGGAGAAAAACTGTTTTTT
few	TRBV12-3/TRBV12-4	TRBD2	TRBJ2-7	CASSRTSGTSYEQYF	TGTGCCAGCAGTCGGACTAGCGGGACCTCCTACGAGCAGTACTTC
-	TRBV27	-	TRBJ2-5	CASNFGQQETQYF	TGTGCCAGCAACTTCGGACAACAAGAGACCCAGTACTTC